This TCR beta chain was captured by sequencing in a study of cytomegalovirus exposure and HLA in healthy donors. The donors were in the roughly 130-subject validation cohort, distinct from the approximately 610-subject first cohort. This clone appeared a single time. Its target is unknown. The assay was immunoSEQ multiplex PCR, and TCRdb's table has in-frame clones only and misses some. The repertoire holds about 71,000 clones, with about 94% as singletons. This CDR3 contains 17 residues. The germline CDR1 and CDR2 sequences are KGHSH and LQKENI. Trimming took 4 bases from V and 0 from J, leaving 17 bases between them. Study observations and caveats: In vitro assays verified that three CMV-associated chains recognized CMV antigens specifically.

The clonotype was recovered from a woman under 30 in good health and CMV-seronegative. Sequencing was performed on PBMCs. V is TRBV18 and J is TRBJ2-3; perhaps TRBD2 as D (5 bases). The CDR3 DNA reads TGTGCCAGCTCACGGGTAACTGCGAGCGGCAGCACAGATACGCAGTATTTT. Protein: CASSRVTASGSTDTQYF.